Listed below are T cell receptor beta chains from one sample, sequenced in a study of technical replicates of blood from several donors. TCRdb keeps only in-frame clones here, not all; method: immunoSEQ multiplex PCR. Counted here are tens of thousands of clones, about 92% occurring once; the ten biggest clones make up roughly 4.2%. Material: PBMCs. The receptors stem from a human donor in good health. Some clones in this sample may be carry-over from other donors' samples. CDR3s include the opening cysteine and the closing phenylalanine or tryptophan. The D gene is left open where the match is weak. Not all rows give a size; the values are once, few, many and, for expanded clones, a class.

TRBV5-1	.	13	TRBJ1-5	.	CASSLAGARPQHF	TGCGCCAGCAGCTTGGCCGGAGCCCGGCCCCAGCATTTT
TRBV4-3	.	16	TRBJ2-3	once	CASSQDWASQSDTQYF	TGCGCCAGCAGCCAAGATTGGGCAAGTCAGTCGGATACGCAGTATTTT
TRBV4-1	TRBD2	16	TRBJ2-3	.	CASSQERLAGGDTQYF	TGCGCCAGCAGCCAAGAAAGGCTAGCGGGAGGAGATACGCAGTATTTT
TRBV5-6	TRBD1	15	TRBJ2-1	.	CASSWTGGIYNEQFF	TGTGCCAGCAGCTGGACAGGGGGGATTTACAATGAGCAGTTCTTC
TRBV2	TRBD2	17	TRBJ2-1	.	CASRPRERMRGGDEQFF	TGTGCCAGCAGACCCCGGGAGAGGATGCGGGGGGGGGATGAGCAGTTCTTC
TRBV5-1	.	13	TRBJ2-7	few	CASSLTDLYEQYF	TGCGCCAGCAGCTTGACTGATCTCTACGAGCAGTACTTC
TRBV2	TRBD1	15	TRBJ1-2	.	CASRVNRGPNYGYTF	TGTGCCAGCAGGGTGAACAGGGGGCCTAACTATGGCTACACCTTC
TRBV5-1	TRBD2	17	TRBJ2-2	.	CASSPQVAGGGTGELFF	TGCGCCAGCAGCCCCCAGGTGGCGGGAGGAGGTACCGGGGAGCTGTTTTTT
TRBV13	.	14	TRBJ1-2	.	CASSLNRALYGYTF	TGTGCCAGCAGCTTAAACAGGGCCCTCTATGGCTACACCTTC
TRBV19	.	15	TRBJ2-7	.	CASSIERQTRYEQYF	TGTGCCAGTAGTATAGAGCGGCAGACCCGCTACGAGCAGTACTTC
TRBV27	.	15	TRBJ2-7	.	CASSLYWGLTYEQYF	TGTGCCAGCAGTTTATACTGGGGGCTAACCTACGAGCAGTACTTC
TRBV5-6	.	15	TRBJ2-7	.	CASSLMGGGSEEQYF	TGTGCCAGCAGCTTGATGGGGGGAGGATCGGAAGAGCAGTACTTC
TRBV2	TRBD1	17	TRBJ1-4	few	CASSDDPDREGEEKLFF	TGTGCCAGCAGTGACGACCCGGACAGGGAAGGAGAAGAAAAACTGTTTTTT
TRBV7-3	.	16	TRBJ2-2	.	CASSSAPGLNTGELFF	TGTGCCAGCAGCTCCGCCCCGGGACTCAACACCGGGGAGCTGTTTTTT
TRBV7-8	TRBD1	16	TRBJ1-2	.	CASSYWVGQGDYGYTF	TGTGCCAGCAGCTATTGGGTTGGACAGGGGGACTATGGCTACACCTTC
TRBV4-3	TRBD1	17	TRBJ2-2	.	CASSQKPLGQFTGELFF	TGCGCCAGCAGCCAAAAACCCCTGGGACAGTTCACCGGGGAGCTGTTTTTT
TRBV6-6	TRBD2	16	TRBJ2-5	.	CASSYILAGGKETQYF	TGTGCCAGCAGTTATATATTAGCGGGGGGTAAAGAGACCCAGTACTTC
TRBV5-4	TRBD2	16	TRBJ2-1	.	CASSRGTSGRAGEQFF	TGTGCCAGCAGCCGAGGGACTAGCGGGAGGGCCGGTGAGCAGTTCTTC
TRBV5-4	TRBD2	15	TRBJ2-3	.	CASSATSGRSDTQYF	TGTGCCAGCAGTGCGACTAGCGGGAGATCAGATACGCAGTATTTT
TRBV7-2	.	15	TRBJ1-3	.	CASSSGQIAGNTIYF	TGTGCCAGCAGCTCCGGACAGATCGCTGGAAACACCATATATTTT
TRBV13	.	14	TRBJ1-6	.	CASRFSGANSPLHF	TGTGCCAGCAGGTTCTCAGGGGCCAATTCACCCCTCCACTTT
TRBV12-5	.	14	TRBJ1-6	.	CASGLYSYNSPLHF	TGTGCTAGTGGATTGTACTCCTATAATTCACCCCTCCACTTT